The 4 T cell receptor beta chains reported below all come from one sample, sequenced in a study of CD8+CD57+ T cells in acquired aplastic anemia. Researchers used genomic DNA as the template to profile TCR beta VDJ and CDR3. From the reads, TCRdb called clonotypes with MiXCR, one entry per CDR3 protein. The sample has about 180,000 distinct CDR3 sequences, less than 65% seen once; the top ten hold roughly 46%. Sequenced patients had shown CD8+CD57+ cell expansion by flow cytometry. The sample was sorted CD4+, CD8+, or CD8+CD57+ T cells (not recorded which) from PBMCs. The origin of the receptors is a human donor with aplastic anemia.

This clonotype was observed a single time. The junction departs from the called germline gene at one end, perhaps through a read error. The CDR3 DNA is TGTGCCAGCAGCCCACTCGTGGCATTACAGTTC. Its protein product is CASSPLVALQF. The V call is TRBV6-5, the J call TRBJ1-2; D is ambiguous. Germline-derived CDR1 and CDR2 are MNHEY and SVGAGI. The CDR3 runs to 11 residues.

This chain links TRBV19 with TRBJ1-3, with TRBD1 matching over 9 bases. CDR1 and CDR2 from the germline V gene are LNHDA and SQIVND (reference sequence). Trimming took 6 bases from V and 8 from J; bases not matched to a gene: 5. The CDR3 has 13 amino acids. The CDR3 DNA reads TGTGCCAGTAGGAGTACAGGGGGCGACACCATATATTTT. Translation gives CASRSTGGDTIYF.

This chain links TRBV24-1 with TRBJ2-2, with TRBD1 matching over 9 bases. CDR3 size: 17 residues. The J segment lost 1 base and the V segment lost 4 bases, leaving 6 bases of the junction unmatched. Germline V gene lookup returns CDR1 KGHDR and CDR2 SFDVKD. In nucleotides, the CDR3 is TGTGCCACCAGTGAGTCGTACAGGGGGCGGAACACCGGGGAGCTGTTTTTT. Translated, it gives CATSESYRGRNTGELFF.

As regards this clonotype: One end of the junction varies from germline; a read error may be responsible. The J gene is TRBJ1-1, the V gene TRBV20-1, with a possible D match to TRBD1 (5 bases). The CDR3 runs to 17 residues. Per the germline V gene, CDR1 is DFQATT and CDR2 is SNEGSKA (reference sequence). DNA for the CDR3: TGCAGTGCTAGGGGGGATAAGGTCCTAGGAATGAACACTGAAGTTTTCTTT. This translates into CSARGDKVLGMNTEVFF.